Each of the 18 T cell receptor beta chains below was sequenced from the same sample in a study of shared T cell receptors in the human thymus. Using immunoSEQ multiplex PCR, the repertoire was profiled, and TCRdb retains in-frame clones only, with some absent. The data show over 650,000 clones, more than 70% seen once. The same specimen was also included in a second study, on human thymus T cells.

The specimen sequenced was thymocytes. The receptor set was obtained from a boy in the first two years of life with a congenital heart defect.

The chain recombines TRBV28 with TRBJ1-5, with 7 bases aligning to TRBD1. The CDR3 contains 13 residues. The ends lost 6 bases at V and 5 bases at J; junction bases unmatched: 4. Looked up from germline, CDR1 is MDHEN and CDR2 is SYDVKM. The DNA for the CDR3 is TGTGCCAGCAGAGGGACAGCTGATCAGCCCCAGCATTTT. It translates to CASRGTADQPQHF.

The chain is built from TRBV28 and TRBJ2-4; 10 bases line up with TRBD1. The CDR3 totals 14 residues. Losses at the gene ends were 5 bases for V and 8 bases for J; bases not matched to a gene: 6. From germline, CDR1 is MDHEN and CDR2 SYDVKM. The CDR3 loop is CASSPGTGVDIQYF. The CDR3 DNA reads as TGTGCCAGCAGTCCCGGGACAGGGGTAGACATTCAGTACTTC.

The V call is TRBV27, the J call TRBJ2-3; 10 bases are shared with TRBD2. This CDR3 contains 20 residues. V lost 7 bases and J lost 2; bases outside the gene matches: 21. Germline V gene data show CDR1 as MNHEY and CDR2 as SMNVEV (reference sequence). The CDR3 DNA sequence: TGTGCCAGCAAGGGATCGACTCTAGCGGGAGTTCGGAAATTCACAGATACGCAGTATTTT. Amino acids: CASKGSTLAGVRKFTDTQYF.

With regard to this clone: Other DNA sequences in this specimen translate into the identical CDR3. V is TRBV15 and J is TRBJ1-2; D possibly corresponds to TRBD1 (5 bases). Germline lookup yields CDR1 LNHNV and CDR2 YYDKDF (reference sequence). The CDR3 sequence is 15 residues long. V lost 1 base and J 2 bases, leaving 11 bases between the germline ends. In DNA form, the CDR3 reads TGTGCCACCAGCAGAGTAAGGGGCGCAAACTATGGCTACACCTTC. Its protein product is CATSRVRGANYGYTF.

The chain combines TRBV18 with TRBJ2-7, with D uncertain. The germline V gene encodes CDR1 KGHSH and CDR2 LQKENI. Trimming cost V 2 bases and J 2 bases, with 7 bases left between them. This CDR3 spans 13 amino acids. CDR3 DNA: TGTGCCAGCTCACCAAGCCTGGCCTACGAGCAGTACTTC. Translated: CASSPSLAYEQYF.

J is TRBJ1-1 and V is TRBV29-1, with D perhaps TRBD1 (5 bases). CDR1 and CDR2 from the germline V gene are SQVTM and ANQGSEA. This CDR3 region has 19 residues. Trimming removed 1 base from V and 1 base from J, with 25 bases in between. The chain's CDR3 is CSVEVPRSHTRGRNTEAFF. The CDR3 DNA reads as TGCAGCGTTGAAGTCCCCCGGTCGCACACACGGGGGAGGAACACTGAAGCTTTCTTT.

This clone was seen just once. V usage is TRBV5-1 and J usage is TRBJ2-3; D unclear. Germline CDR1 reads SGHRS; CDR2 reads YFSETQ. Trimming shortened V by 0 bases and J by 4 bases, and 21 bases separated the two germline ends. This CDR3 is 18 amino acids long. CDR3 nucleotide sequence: TGCGCCAGCAGCTTGGCCTCGGTCGTCCGCAAATCCCCAGATACGCAGTATTTT. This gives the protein CASSLASVVRKSPDTQYF. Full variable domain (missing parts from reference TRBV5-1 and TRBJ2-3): KAGVTQTPRYLIKTRGQQVTLSCSPISGHRSVSWYQQTPGQGLQFLFEYFSETQRNKGNFPGRFSGRQFSNSRSEMNVSTLELGDSALYLCASSLASVVRKSPDTQYFGPGTRLTVL.

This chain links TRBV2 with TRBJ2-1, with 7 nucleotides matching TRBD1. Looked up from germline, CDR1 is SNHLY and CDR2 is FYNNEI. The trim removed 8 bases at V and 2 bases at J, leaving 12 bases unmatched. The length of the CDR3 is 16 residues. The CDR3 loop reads CASGGCRQGPYNEQFF. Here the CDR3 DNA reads TGTGCCAGCGGCGGTTGCCGACAGGGTCCCTACAATGAGCAGTTCTTC.

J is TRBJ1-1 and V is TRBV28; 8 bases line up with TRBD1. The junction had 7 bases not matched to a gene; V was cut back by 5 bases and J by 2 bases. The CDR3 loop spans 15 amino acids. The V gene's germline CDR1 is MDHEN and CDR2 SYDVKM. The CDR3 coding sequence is TGTGCCAGCAGTCGGGACAGGACTAACAACACTGAAGCTTTCTTT. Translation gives CASSRDRTNNTEAFF.

The CDR3 bases are TGCAGTGGGGAGCGCATGCAGTATTTT. Translation gives CSGERMQYF. The chain joins TRBV20-1 to TRBJ2-3, with D perhaps matching TRBD2 (5 bases). Germline V lookup: CDR1 DFQATT, CDR2 SNEGSKA (reference sequence). The CDR3 length is 9 residues. The V and J ends lost 7 bases and 11 bases respectively, with 10 bases between them.

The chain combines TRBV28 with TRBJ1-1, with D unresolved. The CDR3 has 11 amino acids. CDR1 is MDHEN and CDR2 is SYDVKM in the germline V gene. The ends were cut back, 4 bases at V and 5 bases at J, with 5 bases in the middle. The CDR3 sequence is CASSWETEAFF. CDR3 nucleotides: TGTGCCAGCAGTTGGGAGACTGAAGCTTTCTTT.

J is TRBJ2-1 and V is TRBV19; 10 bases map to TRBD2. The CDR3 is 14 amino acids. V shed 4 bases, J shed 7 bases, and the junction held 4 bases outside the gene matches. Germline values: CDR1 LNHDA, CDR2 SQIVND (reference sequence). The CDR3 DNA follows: TGTGCCAGTAGTAGGGAGCGGGGGGGAAATGAGCAGTTCTTC. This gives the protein CASSRERGGNEQFF.

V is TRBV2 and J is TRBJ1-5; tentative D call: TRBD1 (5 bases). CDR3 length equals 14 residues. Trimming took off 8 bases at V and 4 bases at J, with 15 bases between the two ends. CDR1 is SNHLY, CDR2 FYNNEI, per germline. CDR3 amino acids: CASQGYRGNQPQHF. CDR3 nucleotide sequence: TGTGCCAGCCAGGGCTACCGGGGGAATCAGCCCCAGCATTTT.

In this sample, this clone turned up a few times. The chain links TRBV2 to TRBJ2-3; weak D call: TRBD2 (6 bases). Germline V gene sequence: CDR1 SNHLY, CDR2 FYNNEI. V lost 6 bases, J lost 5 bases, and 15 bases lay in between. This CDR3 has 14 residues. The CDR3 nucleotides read TGTGCCAGCAGGGCCAGACTAGTGATAGATACGCAGTATTTT. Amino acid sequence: CASRARLVIDTQYF.

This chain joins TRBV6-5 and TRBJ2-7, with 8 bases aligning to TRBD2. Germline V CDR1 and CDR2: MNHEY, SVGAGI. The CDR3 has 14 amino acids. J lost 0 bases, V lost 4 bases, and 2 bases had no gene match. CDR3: CASSLAGYSYEQYF. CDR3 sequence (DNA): TGTGCCAGCAGTTTAGCGGGGTACTCCTACGAGCAGTACTTC.

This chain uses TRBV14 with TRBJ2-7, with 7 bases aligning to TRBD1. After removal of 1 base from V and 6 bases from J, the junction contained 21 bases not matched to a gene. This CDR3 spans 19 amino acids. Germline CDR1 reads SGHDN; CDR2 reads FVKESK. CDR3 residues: CASSQGLPGTEQSALEQYF. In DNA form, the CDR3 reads TGTGCCAGCAGCCAAGGACTTCCCGGGACAGAACAATCAGCCCTCGAGCAGTACTTC.

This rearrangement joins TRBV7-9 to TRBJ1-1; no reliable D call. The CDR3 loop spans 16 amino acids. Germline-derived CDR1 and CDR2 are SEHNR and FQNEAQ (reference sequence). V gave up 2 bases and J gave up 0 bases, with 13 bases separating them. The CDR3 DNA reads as TGTGCCAGCAGCTTAAGTTTTACGGACTTGAACACTGAAGCTTTCTTT. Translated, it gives CASSLSFTDLNTEAFF.

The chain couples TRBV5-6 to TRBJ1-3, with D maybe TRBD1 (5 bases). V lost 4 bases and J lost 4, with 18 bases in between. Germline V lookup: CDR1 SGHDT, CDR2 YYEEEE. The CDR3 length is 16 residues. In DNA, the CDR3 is TGTGCCAGCAGCGTGTATCGGGCAGGGCAAGGAAACACCATATATTTT. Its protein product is CASSVYRAGQGNTIYF.